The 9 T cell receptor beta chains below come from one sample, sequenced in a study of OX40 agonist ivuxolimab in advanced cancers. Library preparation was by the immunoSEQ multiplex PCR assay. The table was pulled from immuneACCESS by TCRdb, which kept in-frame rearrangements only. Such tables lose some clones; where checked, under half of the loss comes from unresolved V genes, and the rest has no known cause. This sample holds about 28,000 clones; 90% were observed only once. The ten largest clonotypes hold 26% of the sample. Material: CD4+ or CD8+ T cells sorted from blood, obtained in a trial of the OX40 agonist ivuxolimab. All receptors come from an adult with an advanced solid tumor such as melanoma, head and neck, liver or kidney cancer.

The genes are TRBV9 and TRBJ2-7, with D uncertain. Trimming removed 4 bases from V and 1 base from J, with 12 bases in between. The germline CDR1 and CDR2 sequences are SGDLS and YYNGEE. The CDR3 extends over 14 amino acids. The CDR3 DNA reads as TGTGCCAGCAGCCCTGAAGGCGGATCCTACGAGCAGTACTTC. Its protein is CASSPEGGSYEQYF.

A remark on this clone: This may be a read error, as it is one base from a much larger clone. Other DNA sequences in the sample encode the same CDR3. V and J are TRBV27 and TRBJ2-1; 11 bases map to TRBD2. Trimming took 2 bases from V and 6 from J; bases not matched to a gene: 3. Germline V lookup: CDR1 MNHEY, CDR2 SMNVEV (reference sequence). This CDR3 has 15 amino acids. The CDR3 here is CASSLGTSGSNEQFF. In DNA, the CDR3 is TGTGCCAGCAGTTTAGGCACTAGCGGGAGCAATGAGCAGTTCTTC.

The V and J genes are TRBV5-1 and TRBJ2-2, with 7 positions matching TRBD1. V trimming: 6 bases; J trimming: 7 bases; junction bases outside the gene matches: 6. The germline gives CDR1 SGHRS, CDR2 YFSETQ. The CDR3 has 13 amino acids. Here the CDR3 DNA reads TGCGCCAGCATGGGACAGAAGAGCGGGGAGCTGTTTTTT. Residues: CASMGQKSGELFF.

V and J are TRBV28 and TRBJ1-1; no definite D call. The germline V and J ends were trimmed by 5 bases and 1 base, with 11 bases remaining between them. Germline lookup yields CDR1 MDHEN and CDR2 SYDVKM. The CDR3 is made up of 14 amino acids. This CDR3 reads CASSLAGANTEAFF. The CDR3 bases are TGTGCCAGCAGTCTCGCCGGCGCGAACACTGAAGCTTTCTTT.

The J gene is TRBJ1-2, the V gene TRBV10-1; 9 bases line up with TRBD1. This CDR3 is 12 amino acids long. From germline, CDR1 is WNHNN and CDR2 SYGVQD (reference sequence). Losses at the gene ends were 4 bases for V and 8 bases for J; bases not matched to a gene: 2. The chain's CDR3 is CASSGDRVGYTF. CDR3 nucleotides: TGCGCCAGCAGTGGGGACAGGGTCGGCTACACCTTC.

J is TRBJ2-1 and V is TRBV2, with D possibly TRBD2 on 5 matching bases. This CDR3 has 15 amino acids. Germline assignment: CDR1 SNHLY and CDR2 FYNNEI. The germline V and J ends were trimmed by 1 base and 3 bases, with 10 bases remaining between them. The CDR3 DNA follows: TGTGCCAGCAGTGAAGAGGGAGCTGACTACAATGAGCAGTTCTTC. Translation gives CASSEEGADYNEQFF.

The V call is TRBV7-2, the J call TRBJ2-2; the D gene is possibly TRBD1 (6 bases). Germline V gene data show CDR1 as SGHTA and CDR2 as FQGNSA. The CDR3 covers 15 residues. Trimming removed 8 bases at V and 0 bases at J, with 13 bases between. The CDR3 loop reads CASATRGSNTGELFF. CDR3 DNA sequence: TGTGCCAGCGCCACTAGGGGGTCGAACACCGGGGAGCTGTTTTTT.

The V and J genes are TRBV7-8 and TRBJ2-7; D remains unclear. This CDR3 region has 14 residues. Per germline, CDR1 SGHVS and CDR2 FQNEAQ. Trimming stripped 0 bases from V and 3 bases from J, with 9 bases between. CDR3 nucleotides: TGTGCCAGCAGCTTAGCGCAAGGGTACTACGAGCAGTACTTC. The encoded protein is CASSLAQGYYEQYF.

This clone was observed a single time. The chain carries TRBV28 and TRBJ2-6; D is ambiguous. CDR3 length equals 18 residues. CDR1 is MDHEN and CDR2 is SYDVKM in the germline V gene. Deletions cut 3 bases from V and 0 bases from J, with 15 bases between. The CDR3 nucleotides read TGTGCCAGCAGTTTGTTCGTCAGGTGGGACTCTGGGGCCAACGTCCTGACTTTC. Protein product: CASSLFVRWDSGANVLTF.